This T cell receptor beta chain was retrieved from a study of OX40 agonist ivuxolimab in advanced cancers. About the study: Checkpoint inhibitors had been given previously to roughly 40% of patients. The study, taken as a whole, reports: Among T cells, CD8+ cells averaged more expanded clones than CD4+ cells.

Patients were excluded for autoimmune disease history or systemic immunosuppression. Concerning this clone: The antigen remains undetermined.

Unmatched junction bases numbered 9, after V lost 3 bases and J lost 3 bases. Germline V CDR1 and CDR2: LGHNT, FRNRAP. The CDR3 consists of 17 residues. Using immunoSEQ multiplex PCR, the repertoire was profiled, and TCRdb retains in-frame clones only, with some absent. The sample lists approximately 76,000 clones, 80% to 90% occurring once. The chain carries TRBV12-5 and TRBJ2-1; TRBD2 aligns across 9 bases. The receptor comes from an adult with an advanced solid tumor such as melanoma, head and neck, liver or kidney cancer. The sequencing used CD4+ or CD8+ T cells sorted from blood, collected in a trial of the OX40 agonist ivuxolimab. This CDR3 is CASGFTQGTSLYNEQFF. DNA of the CDR3: TGTGCTAGTGGTTTCACCCAAGGGACTAGCCTCTACAATGAGCAGTTCTTC.